One and the same sample provided the 23 T cell receptor beta chains below, sequenced in a study of blood T cell repertoires in COVID-19. TCRdb's copy holds only in-frame clones and misses some; the assay was immunoSEQ multiplex PCR. The sample lists about 200,000 clones, around four fifths occurring once. The sample taken for sequencing was peripheral blood. These receptors came from a human donor in a cohort sampled during active COVID-19.

The chain has TRBV7-9 and TRBJ2-7; tentatively, D is TRBD1 (7 bases). The germline V and J ends were trimmed by 1 base and 2 bases, with 9 bases remaining between them. Germline V gene data show CDR1 as SEHNR and CDR2 as FQNEAQ (reference sequence). CDR3 size: 14 residues. CDR3 bases: TGTGCCAGCAGCTTAGGCGGGACAGCCTACGAGCAGTACGTC. As protein: CASSLGGTAYEQYV.

This clone was seen a handful of times. The CDR3 region is CASTEGGDTQYF. Here the CDR3 DNA reads TGTGCCAGCACCGAGGGTGGAGATACGCAGTATTTT. The J gene is TRBJ2-3, the V gene TRBV12-3 or TRBV12-4; TRBD2 might be the D (5 bases). V lost 7 bases and J lost 5, with 10 bases in between. The CDR3 sequence is 12 residues long.

This clone was detected once. This rearrangement joins TRBV6-4 to TRBJ1-2; 9 positions match TRBD1. The CDR3 is 16 residues long. Per germline, CDR1 MRHNA and CDR2 SNTAGT. After removal of 3 bases from V and 7 bases from J, the junction contained 12 bases not matched to a gene. This CDR3 reads CASSDSPGQGFRGYTF. The CDR3 bases are TGTGCCAGCAGTGATTCTCCGGGACAGGGATTTCGTGGCTACACCTTC.

This chain joins TRBV21-1 and TRBJ1-2; whether TRBD1, the table's D call, matches the DNA was not checked. TRBV21-1 has pseudogene status. The CDR3 has 16 residues. CDR3 sequence reads: CASSKEGQESNYGYTF. DNA of the CDR3: TGTGCCAGCAGCAAAGAAGGACAGGAGAGTAACTATGGCTACACCTTC.

The chain recombines TRBV19 with TRBJ2-5; 9 nucleotides align to TRBD1. Germline V gene lookup returns CDR1 LNHDA and CDR2 SQIVND (reference sequence). This CDR3 has 13 amino acids. Trimming took 8 bases from V and 2 from J; bases not matched to a gene: 3. The CDR3 bases are TGTGCCAGTGGGGGGACAGGGCAAGAGACCCAGTACTTC. Translation gives CASGGTGQETQYF.

The chain combines TRBV12-3 or TRBV12-4 with TRBJ2-3; TRBD1 agrees at 7 bases. There are 13 residues in the CDR3. The trim removed 5 bases at V and 5 bases at J, leaving 4 bases unmatched. The CDR3 region has the DNA TGTGCCAGCAGTCTTACAGGGGAAGATACGCAGTATTTT. Encoded protein: CASSLTGEDTQYF.

This clone was picked up one time. The J gene is TRBJ1-2, the V gene TRBV15; no clear D gene. CDR1 is LNHNV, CDR2 YYDKDF, per germline (reference sequence). Trimming removed 9 bases at V and 3 bases at J, with 11 bases between. The CDR3 contains 12 residues. The CDR3 here is CATSGGDYGYTF. CDR3 in DNA: TGTGCCACTTCGGGCGGGGACTATGGCTACACCTTC.

CDR3 amino acids: CASSPPAVRAPYEQYF. The CDR3 nucleotides are TGTGCCAGCTCACCACCTGCGGTGCGGGCGCCCTACGAGCAGTACTTC. The rearrangement links TRBV18 to TRBJ2-7; D is possibly TRBD2 (5 bases). Germline lookup yields CDR1 KGHSH and CDR2 LQKENI. The CDR3 length is 16 residues. V was pared by 0 bases and J by 2 bases, with 14 bases between.

The rearrangement uses TRBV9 and TRBJ1-1; possible D gene TRBD1, 5 bases. The CDR3 has 15 amino acids. The ends were cut back, 3 bases at V and 6 bases at J, with 18 bases in the middle. Germline V lookup: CDR1 SGDLS, CDR2 YYNGEE. CDR3 in amino acids: CASSAESGFLAEAFF. In nucleotides, the CDR3 is TGTGCCAGCAGCGCAGAATCAGGGTTTCTCGCTGAAGCTTTCTTT.

The rearrangement joins TRBV29-1 to TRBJ1-2, with 9 bases lining up with TRBD1. CDR1 is SQVTM and CDR2 is ANQGSEA in the germline V gene. The CDR3 loop spans 14 amino acids. V gave up 6 bases and J gave up 4 bases; unmatched junction bases: 9. The CDR3: CSVAPGTGSYGYTF. The CDR3 bases are TGCAGCGTCGCTCCCGGGACAGGGTCCTATGGCTACACCTTC.

The chain is built from TRBV19 and TRBJ1-5; D unresolved. V gave up 4 bases and J gave up 4 bases, with 8 bases separating them. The CDR3 has 13 amino acids. Germline V gene lookup returns CDR1 LNHDA and CDR2 SQIVND (reference sequence). Written as DNA, the CDR3 is TGTGCCAGTAGTACGACGGGGAATCAGCCCCAGCATTTT. Its translation is CASSTTGNQPQHF.

The chain employs TRBV28 and TRBJ2-5; 8 positions agree with TRBD1. The CDR3 runs 16 residues. The trim removed 4 bases at V and 3 bases at J, leaving 10 bases unmatched. CDR1 is MDHEN and CDR2 is SYDVKM in the germline V gene. In nucleotides, the CDR3 is TGTGCCAGCAGTTCGCCCCCTCGGACAGGGAAAGAGACCCAGTACTTC. It specifies CASSSPPRTGKETQYF.

The J gene is TRBJ1-2, the V gene TRBV14, with 12 positions matching TRBD1. CDR3 size: 13 residues. In germline, CDR1 is SGHDN, CDR2 FVKESK. The J segment lost 8 bases and the V segment lost 4 bases, leaving 2 bases of the junction unmatched. CDR3: CASSLGTGGGYTF. DNA of the CDR3: TGTGCCAGCAGCCTGGGGACAGGGGGCGGCTACACCTTC. Using reference TRBV14 and TRBJ1-2 for the parts outside the CDR3, the full variable domain is EAGVTQFPSHSVIEKGQTVTLRCDPISGHDNLYWYRRVMGKEIKFLLHFVKESKQDESGMPNNRFLAERTGGTYSTLKVQPAELEDSGVYFCASSLGTGGGYTFGSGTRLTVV.

V and J are TRBV30 and TRBJ1-6; the D is unclear. The CDR3 extends over 17 amino acids. Germline V gene data show CDR1 as GTSNPN and CDR2 as SVGIG (reference sequence). Trimming took 2 bases from V and 10 from J, leaving 24 bases between them. CDR3 bases: TGTGCCTGGAGTACAAGTAGGAATCGAGAGGTCCAATCACCCCTCCACTTT. Its protein product is CAWSTSRNREVQSPLHF.

This clone was detected once. This chain connects TRBV7-2 to TRBJ2-7; 8 bases line up with TRBD1. Germline loops: CDR1 SGHTA, CDR2 FQGNSA. V trimming: 2 bases; J trimming: 0 bases; junction bases outside the gene matches: 6. The CDR3 totals 16 residues. The CDR3 DNA reads as TGTGCCAGCAGCTTAATGGGACAGGTGAGCTCCTACGAGCAGTACGTC. It yields the protein CASSLMGQVSSYEQYV.

In this sample, this clone turned up a few times. V usage is TRBV18 and J usage is TRBJ2-1; 7 nucleotides line up with TRBD1. The CDR3 has 14 amino acids. Germline CDR1 is KGHSH and CDR2 is LQKENI. J was trimmed by 3 bases and V by 8 bases; bases with no gene match: 7. CDR3 sequence: CASRSRDSYNEQFF. The CDR3 DNA is TGTGCCAGCCGCAGCCGGGACAGCTACAATGAGCAGTTCTTC.

The V and J genes are TRBV2 and TRBJ2-7, with 9 bases fitting TRBD1. Trimming took 9 bases from V and 2 from J; bases not matched to a gene: 5. The CDR3 contains 13 residues. The germline V gene encodes CDR1 SNHLY and CDR2 FYNNEI. This CDR3 is CASRTGAAYEQYV. CDR3 coding DNA: TGTGCCAGTAGGACAGGGGCCGCCTACGAGCAGTACGTC.

The V and J genes are TRBV5-1 and TRBJ2-2; D is possibly TRBD1 (6 bases). The CDR3 consists of 17 residues. Germline assignment: CDR1 SGHRS and CDR2 YFSETQ. The ends were cut back, 3 bases at V and 0 bases at J, with 15 bases in the middle. The CDR3 region is CASSSTGTRSNTGELFF. Written as DNA, the CDR3 is TGCGCCAGCAGCTCTACCGGGACACGTTCGAACACCGGGGAGCTGTTTTTT.

V gene TRBV28 combines with J gene TRBJ2-7; no definite D call. V dropped 4 bases and J dropped 2 bases, with 12 bases sitting between them. The CDR3 spans 14 residues. Germline V gene lookup returns CDR1 MDHEN and CDR2 SYDVKM. CDR3 loop: CASSSAGITYEQYF. In DNA form, the CDR3 reads TGTGCCAGCAGTTCCGCTGGCATAACCTACGAGCAGTACTTC.

V usage is TRBV5-1 and J usage is TRBJ1-1; TRBD1 is a possible D gene (6 bases). Germline V gives CDR1 SGHRS, CDR2 YFSETQ. The ends were cut back, 2 bases at V and 0 bases at J, with 14 bases in the middle. CDR3 length: 16 amino acids. The CDR3 nucleotides read TGCGCCAGCAGCTTTGGACAGAGTATAATGAACACTGAAGCTTTCTTT. It specifies CASSFGQSIMNTEAFF.

The chain uses TRBV7-3 and TRBJ2-6; D remains ambiguous. CDR1 SGHTA and CDR2 FQGTGA come from the germline V gene. Trimming shortened V by 5 bases and J by 3 bases, and 8 bases separated the two germline ends. The CDR3 totals 14 residues. CDR3 sequence reads: CASSPLSGANVLTF. The CDR3 DNA reads as TGTGCCAGCAGCCCCCTAAGTGGGGCCAACGTCCTGACTTTC.

As for this clone: At one end, the junction sequence differs from germline, possibly due to a read error. CDR3 in DNA: TGTGCCAGCAGTTTAGGAGGGTTCCCGTTCTTC. Protein product: CASSLGGFPFF. This sequence joins TRBV7-2 and TRBJ2-1; D might be TRBD2 (6 bases). The CDR3 spans 11 residues. Germline-derived CDR1 and CDR2 are SGHTA and FQGNSA.

This rearrangement joins TRBV2 to TRBJ1-2; D might be TRBD1 (5 bases). Germline assignment: CDR1 SNHLY and CDR2 FYNNEI. Between the trimmed V and J ends, which lost 7 bases and 1 base, there was a span of 10 bases. This CDR3 comprises 13 residues. The CDR3 here is CASKGDSNYGYTF. The CDR3 DNA follows: TGTGCCAGCAAGGGCGACAGTAACTATGGCTACACCTTC.